The source of this T cell receptor (beta chain) is a study of blood T cell repertoires in COVID-19 (dated by TCRdb to 2018 to 2020). About the study as a whole: The collaborator samples originated in the United States, Italy and Spain and spanned the acute and convalescent phases of COVID-19. The prospective study material was composed of cDNA or gDNA derived from T cells, B-cell-depleted T cells, or PBMCs. Deeply sampled blood TCRbeta repertoires from subjects exposed to, actively infected with, or recovered from COVID-19 were included in the dataset. The repertoires were released in a freely available public database intended as a resource for research on the immune response to SARS-CoV-2. The samples were drawn from two sources: the first 160 participants of the ongoing ImmuneRACE study, and 1,254 subjects contributed by 6 global collaborators. A de-identified subject ID, COVID-19 status, age in years and sex were almost always included in the sample metadata. HLA class I and class II types, where available, came from metadata supplied by the sample provider rather than from assay-based typing. Overall study outcomes, separate from this receptor: Clinical and demographic metadata were provided uncurated, with the amount varying by source and participant.

Based on the germline V gene, the CDR1 and CDR2 sequences are MGHRA and YSYEKL. The V and J ends are trimmed by 4 bases and 0 bases, leaving 14 bases between them. From the cysteine up to the phenylalanine, the CDR3 has a length of 16 residues. Only the CDR3 DNA stays, 48 bases, in frame from base 1. Details on this clone: No cognate antigen has been identified for it. Base-call qualities are not available, and no considerably larger clone is one nucleotide away.

TCRbeta CDR3 regions were amplified from genomic DNA by means of the immunoSEQ Assay, a bias-controlled multiplex PCR. In the source study's methods: Nucleated cell counts per sample were estimated from amplification of reference gene primers within the assay. To quantify the absolute abundance of each unique TCRbeta CDR3 rearrangement, sequence reads were collapsed and filtered. For each sample, productive Simpson clonality was calculated by taking the square root of Simpson's diversity index across productive rearrangements. The table was pulled from immuneACCESS by TCRdb, which kept in-frame rearrangements only. Such tables lose some clones; where checked, under half of the loss comes from unresolved V genes, and the rest has no known cause. The V and J calls and clone size come from that table; D and trimming were worked out from the DNA. The sample profile shows 200,000 to 250,000 clones; approximately 86% of them were found once. The ten top clones hold 1.4% to 1.5% of the sample.

Each collaborating institution followed its own protocols to collect whole blood in K2EDTA tubes. Collaborator samples were shipped for TCRbeta analysis as frozen whole blood, isolated PBMCs, or DNA extracted from either sample type. The sequenced sample consisted of peripheral blood. The chain couples TRBV4-1 to TRBJ2-3; the best D guess is TRBD2, with 6 bases matching. The sequence derives from a man younger than 30 with active or convalescent COVID-19. The sequenced DNA: TGCGCCAGCAGCCCAAGTCTAGCGATTAGCACAGATACGCAGTATTTT. This codes for CASSPSLAISTDTQYF.